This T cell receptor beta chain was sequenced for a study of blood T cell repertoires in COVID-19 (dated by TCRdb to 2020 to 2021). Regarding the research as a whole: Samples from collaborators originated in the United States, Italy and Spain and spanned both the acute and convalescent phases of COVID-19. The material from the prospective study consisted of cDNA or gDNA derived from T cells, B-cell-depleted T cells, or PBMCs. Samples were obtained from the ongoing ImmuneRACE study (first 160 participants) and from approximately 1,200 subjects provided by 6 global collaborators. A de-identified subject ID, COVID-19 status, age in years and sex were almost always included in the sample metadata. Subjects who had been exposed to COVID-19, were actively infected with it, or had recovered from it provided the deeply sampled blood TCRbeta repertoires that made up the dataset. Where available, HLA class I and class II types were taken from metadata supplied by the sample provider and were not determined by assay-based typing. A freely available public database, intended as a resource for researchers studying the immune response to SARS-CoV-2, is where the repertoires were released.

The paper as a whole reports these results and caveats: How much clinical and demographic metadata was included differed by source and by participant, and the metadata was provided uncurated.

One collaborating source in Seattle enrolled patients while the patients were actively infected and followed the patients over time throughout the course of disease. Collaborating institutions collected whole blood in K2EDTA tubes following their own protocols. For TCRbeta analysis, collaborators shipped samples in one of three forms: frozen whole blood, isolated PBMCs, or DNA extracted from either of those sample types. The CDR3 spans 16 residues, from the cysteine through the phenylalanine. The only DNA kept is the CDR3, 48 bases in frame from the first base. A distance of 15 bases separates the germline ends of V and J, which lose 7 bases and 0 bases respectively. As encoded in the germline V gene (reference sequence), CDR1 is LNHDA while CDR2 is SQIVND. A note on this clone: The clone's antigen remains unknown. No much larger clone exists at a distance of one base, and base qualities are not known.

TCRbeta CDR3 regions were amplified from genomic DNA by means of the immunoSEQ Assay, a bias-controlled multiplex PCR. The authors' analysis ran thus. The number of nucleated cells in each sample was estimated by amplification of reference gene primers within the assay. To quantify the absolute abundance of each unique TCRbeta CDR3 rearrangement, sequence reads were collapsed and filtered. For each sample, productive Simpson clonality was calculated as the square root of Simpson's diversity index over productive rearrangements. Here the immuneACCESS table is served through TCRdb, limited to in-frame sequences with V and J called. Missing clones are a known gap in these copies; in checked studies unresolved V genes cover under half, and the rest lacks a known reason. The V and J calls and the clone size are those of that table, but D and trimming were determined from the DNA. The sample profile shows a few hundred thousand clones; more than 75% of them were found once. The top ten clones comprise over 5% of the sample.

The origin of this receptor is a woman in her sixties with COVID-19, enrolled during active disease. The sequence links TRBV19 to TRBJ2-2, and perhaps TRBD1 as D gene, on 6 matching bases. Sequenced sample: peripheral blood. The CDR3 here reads CASIAGTPTNTGELFF. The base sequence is TGTGCCAGTATTGCCGGGACACCCACGAACACCGGGGAGCTGTTTTTT.